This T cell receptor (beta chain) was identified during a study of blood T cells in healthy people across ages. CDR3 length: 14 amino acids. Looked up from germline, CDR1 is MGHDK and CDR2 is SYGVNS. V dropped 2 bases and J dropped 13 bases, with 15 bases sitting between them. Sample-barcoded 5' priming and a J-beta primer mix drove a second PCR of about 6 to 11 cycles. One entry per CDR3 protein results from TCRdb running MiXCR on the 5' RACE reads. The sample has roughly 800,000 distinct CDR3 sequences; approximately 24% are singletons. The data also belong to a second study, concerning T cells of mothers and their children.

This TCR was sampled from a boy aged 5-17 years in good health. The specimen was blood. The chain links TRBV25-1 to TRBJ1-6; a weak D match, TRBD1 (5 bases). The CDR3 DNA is TGTGCCAGCAGTGAAGAGGGACCCATCGGGCCCCTCCACTTT. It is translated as CASSEEGPIGPLHF.